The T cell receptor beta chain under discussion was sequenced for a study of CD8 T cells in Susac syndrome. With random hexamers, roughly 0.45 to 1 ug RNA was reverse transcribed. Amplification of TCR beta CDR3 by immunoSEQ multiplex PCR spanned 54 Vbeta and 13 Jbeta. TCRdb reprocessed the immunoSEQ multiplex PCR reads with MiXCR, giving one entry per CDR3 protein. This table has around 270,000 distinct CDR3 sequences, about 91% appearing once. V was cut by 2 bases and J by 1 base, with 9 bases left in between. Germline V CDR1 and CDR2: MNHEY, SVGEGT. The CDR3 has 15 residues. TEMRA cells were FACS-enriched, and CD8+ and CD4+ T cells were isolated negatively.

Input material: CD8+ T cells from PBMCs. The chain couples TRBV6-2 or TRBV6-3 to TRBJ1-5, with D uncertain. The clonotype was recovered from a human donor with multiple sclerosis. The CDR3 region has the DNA TGTGCCAGCAGTTACGACATAAGCAGCAATCAGCCCCAGCATTTT. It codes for CASSYDISSNQPQHF.